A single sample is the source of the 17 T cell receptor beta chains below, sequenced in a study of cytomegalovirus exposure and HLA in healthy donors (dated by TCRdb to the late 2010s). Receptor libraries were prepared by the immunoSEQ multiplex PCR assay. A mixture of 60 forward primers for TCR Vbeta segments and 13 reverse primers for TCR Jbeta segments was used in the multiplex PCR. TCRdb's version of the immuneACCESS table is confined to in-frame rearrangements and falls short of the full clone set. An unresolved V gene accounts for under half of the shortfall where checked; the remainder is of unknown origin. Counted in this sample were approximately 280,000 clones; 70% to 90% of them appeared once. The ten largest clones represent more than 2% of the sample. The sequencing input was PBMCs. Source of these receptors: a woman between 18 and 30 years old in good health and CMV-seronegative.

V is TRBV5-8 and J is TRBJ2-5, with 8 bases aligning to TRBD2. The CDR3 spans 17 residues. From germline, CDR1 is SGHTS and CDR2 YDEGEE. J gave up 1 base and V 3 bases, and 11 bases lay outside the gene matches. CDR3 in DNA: TGTGCCAGCAGCTACCCCCGGAGCAGCGGGGGCCAAGAGACCCAGTACTTC. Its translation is CASSYPRSSGGQETQYF.

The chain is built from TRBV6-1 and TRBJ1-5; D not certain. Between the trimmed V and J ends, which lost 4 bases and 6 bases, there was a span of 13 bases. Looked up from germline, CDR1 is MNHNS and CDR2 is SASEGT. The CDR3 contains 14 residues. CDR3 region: CASSGLAESQPQHF. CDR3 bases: TGTGCCAGCAGTGGGTTGGCAGAAAGTCAGCCCCAGCATTTT.

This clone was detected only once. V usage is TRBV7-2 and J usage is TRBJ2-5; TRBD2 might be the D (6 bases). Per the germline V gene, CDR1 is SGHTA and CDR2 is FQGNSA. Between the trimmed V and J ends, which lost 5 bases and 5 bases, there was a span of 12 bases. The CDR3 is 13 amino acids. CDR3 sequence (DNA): TGTGCCAGCAGCCAGAGGGCGGGGGAGACCCAGTACTTC. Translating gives CASSQRAGETQYF.

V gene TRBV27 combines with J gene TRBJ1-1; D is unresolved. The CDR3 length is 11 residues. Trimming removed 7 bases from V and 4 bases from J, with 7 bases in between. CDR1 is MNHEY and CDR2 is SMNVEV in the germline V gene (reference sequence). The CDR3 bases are TGTGCCAGCAATCGGGGCACTGAAGCTTTCTTT. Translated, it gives CASNRGTEAFF.

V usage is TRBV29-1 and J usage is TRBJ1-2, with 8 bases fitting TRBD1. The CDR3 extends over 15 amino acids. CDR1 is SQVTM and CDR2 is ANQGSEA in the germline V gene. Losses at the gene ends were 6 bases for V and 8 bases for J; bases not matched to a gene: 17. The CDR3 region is CSVPYRTGTHVGYTF. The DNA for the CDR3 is TGCAGCGTGCCCTATCGGACAGGGACCCACGTAGGCTACACCTTC.

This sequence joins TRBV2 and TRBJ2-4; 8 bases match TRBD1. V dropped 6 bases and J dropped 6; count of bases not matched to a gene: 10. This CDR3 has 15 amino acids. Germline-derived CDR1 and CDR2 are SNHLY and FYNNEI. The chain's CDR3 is CASSAVRGQGNIQYF. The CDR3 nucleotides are TGTGCCAGCAGCGCCGTCAGGGGGCAGGGAAACATTCAGTACTTC.

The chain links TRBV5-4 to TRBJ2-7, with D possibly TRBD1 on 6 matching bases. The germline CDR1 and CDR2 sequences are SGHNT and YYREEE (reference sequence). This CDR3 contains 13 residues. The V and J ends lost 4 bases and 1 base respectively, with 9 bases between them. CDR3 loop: CASSPTGSYEQYF. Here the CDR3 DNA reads TGTGCCAGCAGCCCGACAGGTTCCTACGAGCAGTACTTC.

The CDR3 here is CASSRGQTNSPLHF. The CDR3 DNA reads TGCGCCAGCAGCCGAGGACAGACTAATTCACCCCTCCACTTT. The rearrangement links TRBV4-1 to TRBJ1-6, with D perhaps matching TRBD1 (6 bases). Germline V lookup: CDR1 MGHRA, CDR2 YSYEKL. The CDR3 consists of 14 residues. The V and J ends lost 4 bases and 6 bases respectively, with 10 bases between them.

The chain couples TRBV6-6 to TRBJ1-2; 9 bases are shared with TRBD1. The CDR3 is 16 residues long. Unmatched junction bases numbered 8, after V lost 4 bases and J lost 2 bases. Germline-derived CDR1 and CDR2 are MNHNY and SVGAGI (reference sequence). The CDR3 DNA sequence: TGTGCCAGCAGTTCTGATCCGACAGGGGGAAACTATGGCTACACCTTC. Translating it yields CASSSDPTGGNYGYTF.

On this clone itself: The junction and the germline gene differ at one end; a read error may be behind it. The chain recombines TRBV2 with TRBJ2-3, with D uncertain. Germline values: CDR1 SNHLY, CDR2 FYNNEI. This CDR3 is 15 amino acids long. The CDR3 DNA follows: TGTGCCGGCAGTGAATACGGGTCCTCCACAGATACGCAGTATTTT. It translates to CAGSEYGSSTDTQYF.

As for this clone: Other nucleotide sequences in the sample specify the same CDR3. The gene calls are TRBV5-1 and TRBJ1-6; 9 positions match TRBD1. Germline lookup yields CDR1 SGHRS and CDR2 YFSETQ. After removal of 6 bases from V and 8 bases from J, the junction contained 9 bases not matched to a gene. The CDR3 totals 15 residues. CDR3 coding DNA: TGCGCCAGCACTAAAGAGGGACAGGGATATTCACCCCTCCACTTT. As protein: CASTKEGQGYSPLHF.

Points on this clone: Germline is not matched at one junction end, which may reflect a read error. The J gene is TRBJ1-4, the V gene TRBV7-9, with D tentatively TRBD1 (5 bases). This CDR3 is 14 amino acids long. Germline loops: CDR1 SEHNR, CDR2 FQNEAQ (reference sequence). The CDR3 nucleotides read TGTTCCAGCAGCCTACAGGTTGGGCTTGAAAAACTGTTTTTT. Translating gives CSSSLQVGLEKLFF. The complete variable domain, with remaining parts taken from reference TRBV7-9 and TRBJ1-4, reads DTGVSQNPRHKITKRGQNVTFRCDPISEHNRLYWYRQTLGQGPEFLTYFQNEAQLEKSRLLSDRFSAERPKGSFSTLEIQRTEQGDSAMYLCSSSLQVGLEKLFFGSGTQLSVL.

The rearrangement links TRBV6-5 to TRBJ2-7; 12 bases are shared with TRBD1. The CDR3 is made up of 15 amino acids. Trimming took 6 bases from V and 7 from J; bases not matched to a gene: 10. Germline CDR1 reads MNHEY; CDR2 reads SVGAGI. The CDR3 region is CASRLSGTGGGEQYF. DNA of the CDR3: TGTGCCAGCAGATTATCCGGGACAGGGGGCGGAGAGCAGTACTTC.

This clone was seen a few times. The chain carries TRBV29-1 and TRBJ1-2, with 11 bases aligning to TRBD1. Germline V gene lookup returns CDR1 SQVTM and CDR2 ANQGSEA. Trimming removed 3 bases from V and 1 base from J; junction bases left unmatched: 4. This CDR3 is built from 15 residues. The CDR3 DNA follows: TGCAGCGTTGACGGGACAGGGGGTCTTAACTATGGCTACACCTTC. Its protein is CSVDGTGGLNYGYTF.

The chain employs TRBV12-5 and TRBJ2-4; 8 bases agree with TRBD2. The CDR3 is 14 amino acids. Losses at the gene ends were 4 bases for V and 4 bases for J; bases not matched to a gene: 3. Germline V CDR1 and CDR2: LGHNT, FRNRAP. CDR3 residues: CASGYGGAKNIQYF. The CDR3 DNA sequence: TGTGCTAGTGGTTACGGGGGGGCGAAAAACATTCAGTACTTC.

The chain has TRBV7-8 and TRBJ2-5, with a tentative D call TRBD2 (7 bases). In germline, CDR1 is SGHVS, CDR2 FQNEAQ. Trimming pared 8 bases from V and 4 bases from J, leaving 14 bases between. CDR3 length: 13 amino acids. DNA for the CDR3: TGTGCCAGCGAGGGGGGGCTCGTAGAGACCCAGTACTTC. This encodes CASEGGLVETQYF.

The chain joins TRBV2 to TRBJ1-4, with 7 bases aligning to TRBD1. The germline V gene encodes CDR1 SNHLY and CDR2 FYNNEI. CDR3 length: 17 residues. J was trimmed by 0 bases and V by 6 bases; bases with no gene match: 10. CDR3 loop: CASRRPGQPATNEKLFF. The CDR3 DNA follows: TGTGCCAGCAGGAGACCGGGACAGCCAGCAACTAATGAAAAACTGTTTTTT.